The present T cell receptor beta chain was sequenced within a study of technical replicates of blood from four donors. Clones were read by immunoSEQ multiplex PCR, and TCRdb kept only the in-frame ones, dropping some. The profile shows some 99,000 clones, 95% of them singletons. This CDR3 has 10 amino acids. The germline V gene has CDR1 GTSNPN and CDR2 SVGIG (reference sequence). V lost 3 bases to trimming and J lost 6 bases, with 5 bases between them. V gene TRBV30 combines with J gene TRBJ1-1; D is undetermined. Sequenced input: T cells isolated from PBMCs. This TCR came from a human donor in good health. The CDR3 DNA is TGTGCCTGGAGGAGGTCTGAAGCTTTCTTT. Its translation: CAWRRSEAFF.